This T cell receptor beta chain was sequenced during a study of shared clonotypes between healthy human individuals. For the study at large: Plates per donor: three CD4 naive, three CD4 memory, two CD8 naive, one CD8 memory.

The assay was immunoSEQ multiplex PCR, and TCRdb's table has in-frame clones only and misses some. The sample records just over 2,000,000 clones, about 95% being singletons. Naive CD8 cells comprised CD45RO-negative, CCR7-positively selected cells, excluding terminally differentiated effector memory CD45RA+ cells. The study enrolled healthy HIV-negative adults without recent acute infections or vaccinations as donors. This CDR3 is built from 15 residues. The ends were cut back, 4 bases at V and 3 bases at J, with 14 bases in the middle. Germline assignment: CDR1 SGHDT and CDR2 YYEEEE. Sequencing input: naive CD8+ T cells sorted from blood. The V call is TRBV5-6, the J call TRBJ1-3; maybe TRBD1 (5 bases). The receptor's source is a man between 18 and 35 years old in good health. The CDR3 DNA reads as TGTGCCAGCAGCCCCGGGACCGCGGTTGGAAACACCATATATTTT. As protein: CASSPGTAVGNTIYF.